This T cell receptor (beta chain) was sequenced in a study of T-cell reconstitution after alpha-beta-depleted transplantation in children. The study's findings and limits: Day-60 TCRbeta diversity that was high in some patients was derived from surviving recipient T cells and thymic progenitors. About two months after transplant, alpha-beta T cells reportedly came from several hundred expanded graft clones. At one year after transplant, newly produced T cells mostly accounted for T-cell counts and diversity.

Unique molecular identifiers were used in preparing the TCRbeta library. MiXCR was run by TCRdb on the PCR reads, yielding one entry per CDR3 protein. This sample has 450,000 to 600,000 distinct CDR3 sequences, with 13% found just once. This clonotype was counted many times. The antigen is unknown. From germline, CDR1 is MDHEN and CDR2 SYDVKM. The CDR3 is made up of 15 amino acids. V was pared by 2 bases and J by 7 bases, with 7 bases of the junction left unmatched. The TCR comes from a male patient under 18 who had a stem cell transplant for acute myeloid leukemia, so the T cells may come from the graft donor. V and J are TRBV28 and TRBJ2-2; 7 nucleotides line up with TRBD2. The sequenced sample was PBMCs, mostly from graft donor cells, obtained 360 days after TCRalphabeta/CD19-depleted stem cell transplant. The CDR3 DNA reads TGTGCCAGCAGTTTAGAGGGGAGGGCCGTCGGGGAGCTGTTTTTT. Translation gives CASSLEGRAVGELFF.